This TCR beta chain appears in the sequencing data of a study of CD8+CD57+ T cells in acquired aplastic anemia. About the study: Quantities of DNA derived from sorted CD4+ and CD8+ cells averaged around 3 ug. For CD4+ cells, healthy donors had an average of about 10.8 million reads.

Genomic DNA provided the template from which TCR beta VDJ and CDR3 profiles were obtained. TCRdb called the reads again in MiXCR, with one record for every CDR3 protein. The table records approximately 45,000 distinct CDR3 sequences, about two thirds of them present only once. Trimming took off 2 bases at V and 6 bases at J, with 5 bases between the two ends. The germline V gene has CDR1 SGHTA and CDR2 FQGTGA. CDR3 length equals 12 residues. Sequenced sample: sorted CD4+, CD8+, or CD8+CD57+ T cells (not recorded which) from PBMCs. The receptor was derived from a human donor in good health, serving as a control. V usage is TRBV7-3 and J usage is TRBJ1-5; D uncertain. The CDR3 DNA follows: TGTGCCAGCAGCTTAGCTGCTCAGCCCCAGCATTTT. Translating it yields CASSLAAQPQHF.